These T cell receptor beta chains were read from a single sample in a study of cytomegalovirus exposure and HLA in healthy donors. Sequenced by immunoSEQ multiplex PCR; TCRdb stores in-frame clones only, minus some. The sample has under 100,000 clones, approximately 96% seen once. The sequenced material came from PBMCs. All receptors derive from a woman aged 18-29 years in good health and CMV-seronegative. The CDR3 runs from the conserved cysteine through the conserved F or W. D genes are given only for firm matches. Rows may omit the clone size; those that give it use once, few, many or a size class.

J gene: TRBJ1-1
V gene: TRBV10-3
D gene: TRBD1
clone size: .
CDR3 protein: CAISGTGTLMNTEAFF
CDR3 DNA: TGTGCCATCAGTGGGACAGGGACCCTCATGAACACTGAAGCTTTCTTT

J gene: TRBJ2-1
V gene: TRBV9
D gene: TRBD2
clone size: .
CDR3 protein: CASTKRGRFLENEQFF
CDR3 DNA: TGTGCCAGCACCAAACGCGGGAGGTTCCTCGAGAATGAGCAGTTCTTC

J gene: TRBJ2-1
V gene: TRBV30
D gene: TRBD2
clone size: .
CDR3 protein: CAWRDLGLAHGEQFF
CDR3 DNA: TGTGCCTGGAGGGACCTGGGACTAGCGCACGGTGAGCAGTTCTTC

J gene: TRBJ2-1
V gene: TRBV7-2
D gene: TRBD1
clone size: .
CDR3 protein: CASSLGTPGQGYNEQFF
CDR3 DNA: TGTGCCAGCAGCTTAGGGACTCCGGGACAGGGCTACAATGAGCAGTTCTTC

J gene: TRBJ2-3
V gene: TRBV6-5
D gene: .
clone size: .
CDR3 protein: CASSYGSGLADTQYF
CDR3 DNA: TGTGCCAGCAGTTATGGTTCAGGGCTTGCAGATACGCAGTATTTT

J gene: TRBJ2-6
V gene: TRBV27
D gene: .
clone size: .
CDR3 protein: CASSLSVRDSEANVLTF
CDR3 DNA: TGTGCCAGCAGTTTATCCGTTCGGGACTCTGAGGCCAACGTCCTGACTTTC

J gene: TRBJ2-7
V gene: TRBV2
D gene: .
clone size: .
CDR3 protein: CASSESGAPSHEQYF
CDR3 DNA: TGTGCCAGCAGTGAATCAGGGGCTCCCTCTCACGAGCAGTACTTC

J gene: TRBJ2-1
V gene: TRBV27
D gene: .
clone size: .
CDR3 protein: CASSLSSVDEQFF
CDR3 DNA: TGTGCCAGCAGTTTATCGTCCGTCGATGAGCAGTTCTTC

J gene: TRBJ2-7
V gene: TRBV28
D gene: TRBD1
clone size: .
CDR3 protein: CASGGWTGAYEQYF
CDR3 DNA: TGTGCCAGCGGAGGCTGGACAGGGGCCTACGAGCAGTACTTC

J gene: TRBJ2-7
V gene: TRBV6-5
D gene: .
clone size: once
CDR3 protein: CASSYLGQLSYEQYF
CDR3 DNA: TGTGCCAGCAGTTACCTGGGACAATTATCCTACGAGCAGTACTTC

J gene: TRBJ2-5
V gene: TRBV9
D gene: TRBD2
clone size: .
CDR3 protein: CASSVGPSGTQETQYF
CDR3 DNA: TGTGCCAGCAGCGTAGGTCCTAGCGGGACCCAAGAGACCCAGTACTTC

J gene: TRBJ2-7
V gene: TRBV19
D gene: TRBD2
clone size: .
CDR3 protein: CASSTSRSGGSSYEQYF
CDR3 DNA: TGTGCCAGTAGTACTAGCAGGAGCGGGGGCTCGTCCTACGAGCAGTACTTC

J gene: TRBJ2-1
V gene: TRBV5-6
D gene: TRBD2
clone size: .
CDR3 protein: CASSLVGGSSSYNEQFF
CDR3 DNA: TGTGCCAGCAGCTTGGTGGGGGGGTCGAGCTCCTACAATGAGCAGTTCTTC

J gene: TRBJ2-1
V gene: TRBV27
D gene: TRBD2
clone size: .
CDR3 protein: CASSLLLAGFEQFF
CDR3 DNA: TGTGCCAGCAGTTTATTGCTAGCGGGATTTGAGCAGTTCTTC

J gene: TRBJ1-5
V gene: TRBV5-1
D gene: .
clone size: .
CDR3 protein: CASSLGGGREPQHF
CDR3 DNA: TGCGCCAGCAGCTTGGGGGGGGGCCGGGAGCCCCAGCATTTT

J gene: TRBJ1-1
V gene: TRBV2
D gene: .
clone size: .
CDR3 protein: CASSVGGRGNTEAFF
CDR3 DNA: TGTGCCAGCAGTGTGGGGGGGCGAGGGAACACTGAAGCTTTCTTT

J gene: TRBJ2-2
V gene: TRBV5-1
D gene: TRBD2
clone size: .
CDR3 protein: CASSSLAANTGELFF
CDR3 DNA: TGCGCCAGCAGCTCACTAGCGGCGAACACCGGGGAGCTGTTTTTT

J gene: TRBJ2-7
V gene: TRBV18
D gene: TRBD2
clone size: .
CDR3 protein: CASSSGGVAGDEQYF
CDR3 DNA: TGTGCCAGCTCATCCGGCGGGGTAGCGGGAGACGAGCAGTACTTC

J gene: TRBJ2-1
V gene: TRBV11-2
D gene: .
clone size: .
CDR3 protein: CASSLEIQKEQFF
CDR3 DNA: TGTGCCAGCAGCTTAGAAATACAGAAAGAGCAGTTCTTC

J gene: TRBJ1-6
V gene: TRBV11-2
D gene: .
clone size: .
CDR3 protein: CASSSEQGFGNSPLHF
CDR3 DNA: TGTGCCAGCAGCTCCGAACAGGGTTTTGGGAATTCACCCCTCCACTTT

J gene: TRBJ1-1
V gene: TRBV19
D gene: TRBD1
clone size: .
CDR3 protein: CASSSDRGRTEAFF
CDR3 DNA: TGTGCCAGTAGTTCCGACAGGGGAAGGACTGAAGCTTTCTTT

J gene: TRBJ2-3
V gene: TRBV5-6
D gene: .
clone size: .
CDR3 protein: CASRGAGTDTQYF
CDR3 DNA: TGTGCCAGCCGTGGGGCGGGCACAGATACGCAGTATTTT